Sequencing of this T cell receptor (beta chain) was carried out in a study of blood T cell repertoires in COVID-19. At the level of the study: Nucleic acid was either cDNA or gDNA, and it came from T cells, B-cell-depleted T cells, or PBMCs.

Germline V gene sequence: CDR1 LNHDA, CDR2 SQIVND (reference sequence). With V trimmed by 4 bases and J by 4 bases, 8 bases remained unmatched. This CDR3 contains 16 residues. Sequencing was performed with immunoSEQ multiplex PCR; in TCRdb, only in-frame clones are kept and a portion is missing. This sample has roughly 87,000 clones, with 75% found just once. The sequence was obtained from a woman in her 50s with acute or convalescent COVID-19. V and J are TRBV19 and TRBJ1-5, with TRBD1 matching over 9 bases. The material sequenced was peripheral blood. The CDR3 nucleotides are TGTGCCAGTAGTACCTATGACAGGGGGGCGAATCAGCCCCAGCATTTT. It translates to CASSTYDRGANQPQHF.